This note documents a single TCR beta chain sequence. Its antigen is unknown. Within one base of it there is no much larger clone, and no base qualities were kept. Library method: the immunoSEQ multiplex PCR assay. The multiplex PCR relied on a mix of 60 forward primers for TCR Vbeta segments and 13 reverse primers for TCR Jbeta segments. The CDR3 region of rearranged TCR beta genes was amplified from genomic DNA with a multiplex PCR assay. Amplified TCR beta libraries were sequenced as 87-base-pair reads on the Illumina HiSeq System. The study's own analysis went as follows. A later analysis counted approximately 74 million unique TCR beta chains across the 650 to 800 repertoires, and 9 million to 14 million of these chains were shared by at least two donors. Raw reads were error-corrected and collapsed into unique sequences with a nearest-neighbor algorithm that merged closely related sequences to remove PCR and sequencing errors. V, D and J gene segments were assigned by aligning CDR3 sequences to IMGT reference sequences. Each retained sequence needed at least a six-nucleotide match to both a V gene segment and a J gene segment. Rearrangements were classified as productive when the CDR3 lacked stop codons and remained in frame with V and J, and all other rearrangements were classified as non-productive. Following IMGT convention, CDR3 was defined as the stretch from the second conserved V-encoded cysteine up to the conserved J-encoded phenylalanine. Sequences without an unambiguous match to a single V gene segment were excluded from the earlier analysis of 500 to 700 of the donors. An earlier analysis of about 590 of the donors classified V segments as functional when productive rearrangements were above 56.7% and as segregating when the standard deviation between donors was above 5%. A statistical classification framework was built for diagnosing cytomegalovirus status from the catalog of TCR beta chain sequences. In a later analysis, V and J genes were assigned by comparing TCR nucleotide sequences against IMGT/GENE-DB human TR gene sequences. The TCRdist pipeline was used in a later analysis to assign CDR3 sequences and most-parsimonious VDJ recombination scenarios. In a later analysis, each TCR beta chain was defined by its CDR3 amino acid sequence together with its V-gene family, and reads lacking a unique V-gene family were excluded. A later analysis removed 550 to 650 highly shared, low-generation-probability nucleotide sequences to deal with suspected cross-contamination and a sequencing artifact. For each public chain, a later analysis derived a clonal expansion index from normalized ranks of inferred template counts within each repertoire. In a later analysis, generation probabilities were computed with a VDJ recombination model fitted to out-of-frame rearrangements, and the resulting probabilities were checked against IGoR. In a later analysis, TCR-TCR, TCR-HLA and TCR-CMV co-occurrence was scored with hypergeometric tests, and a repertoire-size bias correction was applied to TCR pairs. In a later analysis, false discovery rates were estimated by permuting HLA or CMV assignments 20 times. In a later analysis, co-occurring TCRs were grouped with DBSCAN, and TCRdist sequence similarity was added when clustering was performed within HLA-allele-positive subsets. For co-occurrence clustering, repertoires with fewer than 30,000 or more than 120,000 public chains were excluded, along with four to six repertoires with anomalous nucleotide sharing. The table was pulled from immuneACCESS by TCRdb, which kept in-frame rearrangements only. Such tables lose some clones; where checked, under half of the loss comes from unresolved V genes, and the rest has no known cause. The D gene and trimming were derived from the DNA, and the V and J assignments and clone size from that table. This sample has around 88,000 clones in its table, and 77% of those were observed once. The ten biggest clones cover roughly 7.3% of the sample.

The source of the sample is a study of cytomegalovirus exposure and HLA in healthy donors (dated by TCRdb to 2017 to 2019). Looking at the study overall: An earlier analysis of approximately 640 of the donors reported 250 to 300 Gb of sequence data and 100 million to 140 million unique TCR beta sequences from some 180 million T cells. All discovery cohort repertoires had been generated on a single sequencing platform. The aim of the study was to test whether cataloging public T cell receptors could identify signatures of past pathogen exposure. Across around 400 genotyped donors of the cohort, an average of approximately 240,000 unique TCR beta nucleotide sequences per donor were sequenced, and roughly 18% of those sequences were non-productive. Four to six DR-DQ haplotypes were handled as single units for association and clustering, since linkage in the cohort was strong. Around 320 gigabases of sequencing data and approximately 93 million unique TCR sequences were included in an early release covering around 600 HLA-typed donors. HLA typing included class I and class II loci at four-digit resolution. A later genetic analysis used genome-wide SNP genotypes for 398 of the 666 donors, treating that subset as a discovery cohort. Typing coverage differed by locus: A, B, C, DRB1 and DQB1 were typed in about 620-640 donors, DQA1 in about 560, DPA1 in 600 to 610, and DPB1 in just under 490. Besides the first cohort of hundreds of subjects, a separate validation cohort made up of 95 to 150 different subjects was used. The T cell repertoires of under 750 subjects were profiled by immunosequencing and related to cytomegalovirus serostatus. To decide whether each TCR beta V gene segment behaved as functional or pseudogenic, an earlier analysis of 587 of the donors relied on high-throughput TCR beta sequencing. Alongside the repertoire data, information on donor age, sex, ethnicity and CMV serostatus was compiled. A later analysis re-examined previously published TCR beta repertoires from more than 650 donors and added high-resolution HLA genotyping to investigate patterns of TCR occurrence. High-throughput TCR immunosequencing, statistical association of individual TCRs with disease status, and machine learning were combined to predict cytomegalovirus infection status. Rather than using new phenotypic data, the later analysis identified candidate immune exposures from TCR beta sequences and from how often those sequences occurred across donors. Among the roughly 410 genotyped donors, around 79% belonged to the genetic ancestry cluster associated with self-reported Caucasian donors. General conclusions and limits of the study: A later analysis found that TCR association rates varied across HLA loci, with DRB1 alleles showing the most associated TCRs and HLA-C alleles the fewest. In an earlier analysis of 587 of the donors, most TCR beta V segments appeared in productive rearrangements about 87% or about 30% of the time, broadly matching IMGT annotations. When HLA alleles, especially DR and DQ, strongly co-occurred, TCR associations were difficult to assign to individual alleles. In vitro tests confirmed that a few of the cytomegalovirus-associated TCR beta chains recognize cytomegalovirus antigens. For the cohort, immune exposure information was limited to CMV serostatus. The classifier was reported to diagnose cytomegalovirus status with high specificity and sensitivity in both the original and validation cohorts. This cohort had only TCR beta chains sequenced, and the lack of alpha or paired-chain data limited which features could be detected. In a later analysis, HLA-associated TCR beta chains were found to be more clonally expanded and to have lower generation probabilities than equally common non-associated chains. The 87-base-pair reads could not distinguish some IMGT-functional V segments, including TRBV6-2 and TRBV6-3, so those segments were excluded. Linkage disequilibrium might explain the correlated functional status among segregating V segments, but an unknown experimental factor could not be ruled out. Most TCR sequences were seen in very few donors, while some public TCRs were found in many individuals. A cluster of highly shared sequence variants was judged likely to represent a technical artifact of the sequencing pipeline. In a later analysis, most CMV-associated TCR beta chains were found to appear HLA-restricted, with HLA associations seemingly driven largely by CMV exposure. A further reported finding was that TCR beta sequences accurately predicted the HLA-A and HLA-B alleles for most subjects in the first cohort. HLA typing was unavailable for some donors at each locus, so association tests used only the typed subset. An association between a missense DCLRE1C variant and V-gene and J-gene trimming of TCR beta chains was found in a later genetic analysis and replicated in an independent cohort. Several of the top co-occurrence clusters appeared to be linked to parvovirus B19, influenza, CMV and Epstein-Barr virus, according to a later analysis. Sequencing depth was assumed to be roughly uniform across donors in the presence/absence analyses, though that assumption may not hold. Because counts were too low, 15 or so rarely observed V segments, including chromosome 9 orphons, were excluded from the earlier analysis of a few hundred of the donors. In a later genetic analysis, fewer N-insertions in productive TCRs were reported among donors in an Asian-associated ancestry cluster than the roughly 640-donor mean. The study gave a list of around 170 TCR beta chains associated with cytomegalovirus. Specific HLA alleles were associated with 15,000 to 20,000 TCR beta sequences at a false discovery rate of 0.05 in a later analysis. It was suggested by the authors that the approach could potentially be generalized to other disease states and immunological phenotypes.

The cohort consisted of approximately 690 healthy bone marrow donors. Cohort members were all nominally healthy when sampled, although unrecorded immune exposures were likely present. The donor was CMV seropositive and belonged to the group of 250 to 300 seropositive cohort members. Every donor gave a peripheral blood sample, and the peripheral blood mononuclear cells from that sample were used for TCR beta sequencing. The Qiagen DNeasy Blood Extraction Kit was used to extract genomic DNA from the blood cell samples. As encoded in the germline V gene, CDR1 is KGHSH while CDR2 is LQKENI. V drops 0 bases and J drops 4 bases, leaving 10 bases in between. The CDR3 covers 14 residues, taking in both the cysteine and the phenylalanine. CDR3 DNA only is kept here, 42 bases in frame from base 1.

The chain links TRBV18 with TRBJ2-7; TRBD1 is a weak D gene call, 6 bases matching. The receptor's source is a man between 50 and 59 years old in good health and CMV-seropositive. Specimen: PBMCs. CDR3 reads: CASSPPSGVYEQYF. Read as DNA, the sequence is TGTGCCAGCTCACCACCTTCAGGGGTTTACGAGCAGTACTTC.